Below are 27 T cell receptor beta chains sequenced from a single sample in a study of persistence of HIV-infected CD4 T cells. This nonspecific control used anti-CD3/anti-CD28 bead stimulation of CD4+ T cells. Responding CD4+ T cells were sorted by upregulation of both CD40 ligand and CD69. Their recognized antigens are unknown. Sequencing used immunoSEQ version 4 in survey mode. This table comes from immunoSEQ multiplex PCR, and its TCRdb copy is limited to in-frame clones, with some not included. The profile shows more than 35,000 clones, approximately 86% of them singletons. This specimen was CD4+ T cells sorted from PBMCs after roughly 18-hour stimulation, taken from a patient who received antiretroviral therapy. These receptors came from an adult man with HIV who was CMV-seropositive.

This chain links TRBV29-1 with TRBJ1-2; D not certain. Trimming left V 2 bases short and J 1 base short, with 14 bases between. CDR3 length: 15 residues. Germline assignment: CDR1 SQVTM and CDR2 ANQGSEA. CDR3 sequence: CSVELSTDFNYGYTF. For the CDR3, the DNA is TGCAGCGTTGAATTGAGTACAGATTTTAACTATGGCTACACCTTC.

V is TRBV5-1 and J is TRBJ1-1, with 8 bases matching TRBD1. Losses at the gene ends were 3 bases for V and 7 bases for J; bases not matched to a gene: 8. This CDR3 spans 14 amino acids. Germline V gives CDR1 SGHRS, CDR2 YFSETQ. The CDR3 here is CASSWRQGTGEAFF. As DNA, the CDR3 is TGCGCCAGCAGCTGGAGACAGGGGACGGGTGAAGCTTTCTTT.

The rearrangement links TRBV25-1 to TRBJ1-4; 7 nucleotides match TRBD1. CDR3 length: 15 amino acids. Germline assignment: CDR1 MGHDK and CDR2 SYGVNS. With 4 bases clipped from V and 8 bases from J, the junction kept 10 bases outside the gene matches. CDR3 nucleotides: TGTGCCAGCAGTGGCCTGACAGGGATAGGAGAAAAACTGTTTTTT. Amino acid sequence: CASSGLTGIGEKLFF.

The V gene is TRBV10-3, the J gene TRBJ2-1; 8 bases line up with TRBD2. The CDR3 is made up of 14 amino acids. Germline-derived CDR1 and CDR2 are ENHRY and SYGVKD. The V segment lost 6 bases and the J segment 2 bases; nucleotides outside the gene matches: 3. This chain's CDR3 is CAISGGETYNEQFF. The CDR3 coding sequence is TGTGCCATCAGCGGGGGGGAGACCTACAATGAGCAGTTCTTC.

The V gene is TRBV29-1, the J gene TRBJ2-7, with D hard to call. Trimming left V 0 bases short and J 8 bases short, with 8 bases between. The CDR3 is 11 amino acids. Germline-derived CDR1 and CDR2 are SQVTM and ANQGSEA. CDR3 in amino acids: CSVEDVNKQYF. As DNA, the CDR3 is TGCAGCGTTGAAGATGTCAACAAGCAGTACTTC.

This clone has a handful of counts. The chain combines TRBV10-3 with TRBJ1-5, with TRBD1 matching over 8 bases. Trimming at V came to 3 bases and at J to 5 bases, leaving 6 bases not matched to a gene. Germline loops: CDR1 ENHRY, CDR2 SYGVKD. This CDR3 is 15 amino acids long. CDR3 coding DNA: TGTGCCATCAGTGACTCCGACAGGGGCCATCAGCCCCAGCATTTT. Its protein product is CAISDSDRGHQPQHF.

The chain has TRBV3-1 (or the pseudogene TRBV3-2) and TRBJ2-7; D is possibly TRBD2 (5 bases). Trimming pared 3 bases from V and 6 bases from J, leaving 15 bases between. The CDR3 covers 14 residues. Germline V gives CDR1 LGHDT, CDR2 YNNKEL (reference sequence). CDR3 loop: CASSQISRGTEQYF. In DNA form, the CDR3 reads TGTGCCAGCAGCCAGATCTCCCGGGGAACCGAGCAGTACTTC.

This clone appeared once. The chain is built from TRBV19 and TRBJ1-5; 7 bases line up with TRBD1. The CDR3 has 13 amino acids. The germline V gene has CDR1 LNHDA and CDR2 SQIVND (reference sequence). After removal of 5 bases from V and 9 bases from J, the junction contained 7 bases not matched to a gene. CDR3 sequence: CASSPGQVGPQHF. The CDR3 DNA reads TGTGCCAGTAGTCCCGGACAGGTCGGGCCCCAGCATTTT.

The chain carries TRBV14 and TRBJ1-1; no clear D gene. This CDR3 is built from 14 residues. Per germline, CDR1 SGHDN and CDR2 FVKESK. The V end was cut by 4 bases, the J end by 2 bases, with 11 bases between. The CDR3 DNA sequence: TGTGCCAGCAGCCCCCGGGAGAGAAACACTGAAGCTTTCTTT. Its protein is CASSPRERNTEAFF.

A word on this clone: Other DNA sequences in the same sample also yield this CDR3. The chain links TRBV7-2 to TRBJ2-7; perhaps TRBD2 as D (5 bases). The V end lost 0 bases, the J end lost 1 base, and 10 bases lay between the germline ends. There are 15 residues in the CDR3. The V gene's germline CDR1 is SGHTA and CDR2 FQGNSA. The CDR3 sequence: CASSLAGGSSYEQYF. CDR3 nucleotide sequence: TGTGCCAGCAGCTTAGCGGGCGGGTCGTCCTACGAGCAGTACTTC.

The chain recombines TRBV10-2 with TRBJ2-2; TRBD1 matches at 7 bases. Trimming at V came to 5 bases and at J to 3 bases, leaving 6 bases not matched to a gene. The germline V gene encodes CDR1 WSHSY and CDR2 SAAADI. This CDR3 region has 15 residues. DNA for the CDR3: TGCGCCAGCAGTCGATCTCAGGGGGACACCGGGGAGCTGTTTTTT. Encoded protein: CASSRSQGDTGELFF.

The CDR3 DNA is TGTGCCAGCAGCCAGGGGTTGGGGACAGTACGTCCAGATACGCAGTATTTT. Its translation is CASSQGLGTVRPDTQYF. The rearrangement uses TRBV7-3 and TRBJ2-3; TRBD1 aligns across 7 bases. Germline values: CDR1 SGHTA, CDR2 FQGTGA. This CDR3 has 17 amino acids. Unmatched junction bases numbered 15, after V lost 5 bases and J lost 4 bases.

The genes are TRBV2 and TRBJ1-6; D is perhaps TRBD1 (6 bases). V was shortened by 4 bases and J by 6 bases, with 13 bases between the two germline ends. Germline values: CDR1 SNHLY, CDR2 FYNNEI. This CDR3 comprises 15 residues. The chain's CDR3 is CASSGGRGFNSPLHF. As DNA, the CDR3 is TGTGCCAGCAGTGGTGGCAGGGGCTTTAATTCACCCCTCCACTTT.

V gene TRBV7-2 combines with J gene TRBJ2-3, with a possible D match to TRBD2 (6 bases). CDR3 size: 17 residues. The V and J ends lost 4 bases and 2 bases respectively, with 19 bases between them. Germline V CDR1 and CDR2: SGHTA, FQGNSA. The DNA of the CDR3 is TGTGCCAGCAGCTGGGGGAGCGGGTCTATTTACACAGATACGCAGTATTTT. This codes for CASSWGSGSIYTDTQYF.

This rearrangement joins TRBV3-1 (or the pseudogene TRBV3-2) to TRBJ1-1; D not resolved. CDR1 is LGHDT and CDR2 is YNNKEL in the germline V gene (reference sequence). V was cut by 1 base and J by 10 bases, with 13 bases left in between. The CDR3 loop spans 13 amino acids. The chain's CDR3 is CASSQGRQWAAFF. Written as DNA, the CDR3 is TGTGCCAGCAGCCAAGGTCGTCAGTGGGCAGCTTTCTTT.

The chain joins TRBV4-1 to TRBJ1-3, with 7 bases identical to TRBD1. CDR3 length: 18 residues. Trimming at V came to 4 bases and at J to 0 bases, leaving 12 bases not matched to a gene. Germline V gene lookup returns CDR1 MGHRA and CDR2 YSYEKL. CDR3 bases: TGCGCCAGCAGCCCTTACCCCGGGACAGTTGACTCTGGAAACACCATATATTTT. Protein product: CASSPYPGTVDSGNTIYF.

This clone was seen a single time. J is TRBJ2-3 and V is TRBV7-2, with D unresolved. Between the trimmed V and J ends, which lost 2 bases and 0 bases, there was a span of 6 bases. Per the germline V gene, CDR1 is SGHTA and CDR2 is FQGNSA. This CDR3 spans 14 amino acids. CDR3: CASSLLDSTDTQYF. In DNA, the CDR3 is TGTGCCAGCAGCTTACTCGATAGCACAGATACGCAGTATTTT.

The rearrangement uses TRBV3-1 (or the pseudogene TRBV3-2) and TRBJ2-1; the D gene is possibly TRBD2 (5 bases). Germline lookup yields CDR1 LGHDT and CDR2 YNNKEL (reference sequence). V was pared by 0 bases and J by 4 bases, with 19 bases between. The CDR3 consists of 18 residues. This CDR3 is CASSQELLATFRYNEQFF. CDR3 coding DNA: TGTGCCAGCAGCCAAGAGCTTCTAGCCACATTCCGGTACAATGAGCAGTTCTTC.

The rearrangement joins TRBV6-2 or TRBV6-3 to TRBJ2-3, with D tentatively TRBD1 (6 bases). This CDR3 comprises 17 residues. V lost 2 bases, J lost 4 bases, and 19 bases lay in between. The germline V gene encodes CDR1 MNHEY and CDR2 SVGEGT. CDR3 sequence reads: CASSYPQGTPLPDTQYF. In DNA, the CDR3 is TGTGCCAGCAGTTACCCACAGGGAACCCCACTACCAGATACGCAGTATTTT.

A single count supports this clone. The V gene is TRBV4-1, the J gene TRBJ2-3; a possible D gene is TRBD2 (6 bases). The CDR3 runs 17 residues. V was shortened by 3 bases and J by 0 bases, with 16 bases between the two germline ends. Germline V gene sequence: CDR1 MGHRA, CDR2 YSYEKL. The CDR3 region has the DNA TGCGCCAGCAGCCAGCCGGGGCGGCGGGGAAGCACAGATACGCAGTATTTT. Its protein is CASSQPGRRGSTDTQYF.

The V gene is TRBV6-6, the J gene TRBJ1-3; no firm D call. This CDR3 has 13 amino acids. Germline-derived CDR1 and CDR2 are MNHNY and SVGAGI (reference sequence). V was cut by 3 bases and J by 2 bases, with 5 bases left in between. The CDR3 DNA reads TGTGCCAGCAGTTATGGGACTGGAAACACCATATATTTT. Its protein is CASSYGTGNTIYF.

The chain combines TRBV29-1 with TRBJ1-4, with a tentative D call TRBD1 (6 bases). Trimming pared 4 bases from V and 3 bases from J, leaving 12 bases between. The CDR3 spans 14 residues. Germline CDR1 SQVTM, CDR2 ANQGSEA. CDR3 DNA: TGCAGCGTTGGGGGGCAGGTTCCTAATGAAAAACTGTTTTTT. Amino acid sequence: CSVGGQVPNEKLFF.

The J gene is TRBJ1-2, the V gene TRBV5-1, with D perhaps TRBD1 (5 bases). V lost 7 bases and J 4 bases, leaving 11 bases between the germline ends. The V gene's germline CDR1 is SGHRS and CDR2 YFSETQ. CDR3 length: 12 amino acids. CDR3 in DNA: TGCGCCAGCTCAGAAGGGGTCTATGGCTACACCTTC. Protein product: CASSEGVYGYTF.

This rearrangement joins TRBV10-3 to TRBJ1-1, with D possibly TRBD1 on 6 matching bases. The CDR3 runs 13 residues. Trimming left V 10 bases short and J 1 base short, with 13 bases between. Germline V gene data show CDR1 as ENHRY and CDR2 as SYGVKD. The CDR3 sequence is CATAPGQNTEAFF. CDR3 in DNA: TGTGCCACAGCCCCGGGACAGAACACTGAAGCTTTCTTT.

The chain uses TRBV25-1 and TRBJ2-7; D call uncertain. V was cut by 5 bases and J by 7 bases, with 9 bases left in between. The CDR3 has 11 amino acids. Germline lookup yields CDR1 MGHDK and CDR2 SYGVNS. The chain's CDR3 is CASSLLEEQYF. The CDR3 nucleotides are TGTGCCAGCAGTCTTTTGGAAGAGCAGTACTTC.

The V and J genes are TRBV6-6 and TRBJ1-1, with TRBD1 matching 8 bases. The trim removed 6 bases at V and 4 bases at J, leaving 4 bases unmatched. CDR1 and CDR2 from the germline V gene are MNHNY and SVGAGI (reference sequence). This CDR3 contains 13 residues. The CDR3 nucleotides read TGTGCCAGCAGGACTACAGGGGGCACTGAAGCTTTCTTT. It is translated as CASRTTGGTEAFF.

J is TRBJ1-2 and V is TRBV30; D gene ambiguous. Germline loops: CDR1 GTSNPN, CDR2 SVGIG (reference sequence). The germline V and J ends were trimmed by 4 bases and 1 base, with 7 bases remaining between them. This CDR3 region has 12 residues. The CDR3 reads CAWTWVNYGYTF. As DNA, the CDR3 is TGTGCCTGGACTTGGGTTAACTATGGCTACACCTTC. Variable domain in full (rest from reference TRBV30 and TRBJ1-2): SQTIHQWPATLVQPVGSPLSLECTVEGTSNPNLYWYRQAAGRGLQLLFYSVGIGQISSEVPQNLSASRPQDRQFILSSKKLLLSDSGFYLCAWTWVNYGYTFGSGTRLTVV.